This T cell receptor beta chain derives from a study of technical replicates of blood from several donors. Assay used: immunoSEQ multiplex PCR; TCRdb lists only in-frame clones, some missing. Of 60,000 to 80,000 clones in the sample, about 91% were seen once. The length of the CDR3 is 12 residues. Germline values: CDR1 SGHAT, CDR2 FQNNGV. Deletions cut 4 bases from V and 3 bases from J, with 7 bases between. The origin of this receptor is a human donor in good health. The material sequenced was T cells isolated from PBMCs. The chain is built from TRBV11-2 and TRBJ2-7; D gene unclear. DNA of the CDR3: TGTGCCAGCAGCTCCTCCGTCTACGAGCAGTACTTC. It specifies CASSSSVYEQYF.